This entry lists 24 T cell receptor beta chains sequenced from one sample in a study of blood T cell repertoires in COVID-19. The protocol was immunoSEQ multiplex PCR, while the TCRdb copy is restricted to in-frame clones and leaves out a portion. The sample yields 50,000 to 60,000 clones, about 88% seen once. The sample taken for sequencing was peripheral blood. These receptors were collected from a man aged 55 to 70 with active COVID-19.

The chain links TRBV19 to TRBJ2-1; tentatively, D is TRBD2 (6 bases). The CDR3 has 15 residues. Deletions cut 7 bases from V and 7 bases from J, with 20 bases between. The germline V gene encodes CDR1 LNHDA and CDR2 SQIVND (reference sequence). The CDR3 here is CASTQGGGSRNEQFF. In DNA, the CDR3 is TGTGCCAGTACCCAGGGTGGGGGGAGTAGAAATGAGCAGTTCTTC.

The table lists this clone with a count of one. The chain employs TRBV6-5 and TRBJ2-3; TRBD2 matches 12 bases. The V and J ends lost 2 bases and 4 bases, in that order; junction bases with no gene match: 4. The CDR3 contains 16 residues. Per germline, CDR1 MNHEY and CDR2 SVGAGI. The CDR3 sequence is CASSYVGLAGADTQYF. The DNA of the CDR3 is TGTGCCAGCAGTTACGTGGGACTAGCGGGTGCAGATACGCAGTATTTT.

In its sample, this clone was seen once. The chain couples TRBV7-6 to TRBJ2-3; 11 bases are a match to TRBD2. Germline V CDR1 and CDR2: SGHVS, FNYEAQ. J gave up 0 bases and V 5 bases, and 10 bases lay outside the gene matches. The CDR3 length is 18 residues. CDR3 nucleotides: TGTGCCAGCAGCCCTCTAGCGGGAGGCACTCAAAGCACAGATACGCAGTATTTT. It specifies CASSPLAGGTQSTDTQYF.

V usage is TRBV3-1 (or the pseudogene TRBV3-2) and J usage is TRBJ2-7; no clear D. V was clipped by 0 bases and J by 3 bases, with 9 bases between them. CDR3 length equals 14 residues. Germline loops: CDR1 LGHDT, CDR2 YNNKEL (reference sequence). The CDR3 sequence: CASSQEEAFYEQYF. DNA of the CDR3: TGTGCCAGCAGCCAAGAGGAAGCGTTCTACGAGCAGTACTTC.

This chain connects TRBV16 to TRBJ1-1; TRBD1 aligns across 7 bases. This CDR3 comprises 13 residues. CDR1 and CDR2 from the germline V gene are KGHSY and FQNENV. Trimming removed 0 bases from V and 10 bases from J; junction bases left unmatched: 5. This chain's CDR3 is CASSQSQGGGAFF. DNA of the CDR3: TGTGCCAGCAGCCAATCCCAGGGGGGAGGAGCTTTCTTT.

CDR3 region: CASSLLRSGNTIYF. The CDR3 bases are TGCGCCAGCAGCTTACTGCGCTCTGGAAACACCATATATTTT. The chain has TRBV10-2 and TRBJ1-3; D is undetermined. The CDR3 loop spans 14 amino acids. V lost 6 bases and J lost 0, with 9 bases in between. Germline V lookup: CDR1 WSHSY, CDR2 SAAADI.

The V call is TRBV5-1, the J call TRBJ2-1, with 7 bases fitting TRBD1. The CDR3 runs 15 residues. With 4 bases clipped from V and 1 base from J, the junction kept 5 bases outside the gene matches. The germline V gene has CDR1 SGHRS and CDR2 YFSETQ. The DNA of the CDR3 is TGCGCCAGCAGCCACGGACAGGCTTCCTACAATGAGCAGTTCTTC. This encodes CASSHGQASYNEQFF.

This clone is a singleton in its sample. This chain uses TRBV6-6 with TRBJ1-5; TRBD1 agrees at 10 bases. The CDR3 spans 16 residues. Germline lookup yields CDR1 MNHNY and CDR2 SVGAGI (reference sequence). V shed 5 bases and J 3 bases; nucleotides not matched to a gene: 7. CDR3 residues: CASSNPGQGNNQPQHF. In DNA form, the CDR3 reads TGTGCCAGCAGTAATCCGGGACAGGGGAACAATCAGCCCCAGCATTTT.

The count of this clone is one. The rearrangement uses TRBV5-6 and TRBJ2-1; 9 bases match TRBD2. The CDR3 is 19 residues long. Per the germline V gene, CDR1 is SGHDT and CDR2 is YYEEEE. With 4 bases clipped from V and 2 bases from J, the junction kept 16 bases outside the gene matches. CDR3 nucleotides: TGTGCCAGCAGCGACGGGGCTAGCGGGATAGGAGGGCCCTACAATGAGCAGTTCTTC. It encodes CASSDGASGIGGPYNEQFF.

The chain has TRBV18 and TRBJ2-7; tentative D call: TRBD1 (5 bases). There are 14 residues in the CDR3. The V gene lost 1 base and the J gene lost 5 bases, with 12 bases spanning the gap. Germline CDR1 is KGHSH and CDR2 is LQKENI. The CDR3 spells CASSPRGSLDEQYF. The CDR3 nucleotides read TGTGCCAGCTCACCACGGGGCAGCCTGGACGAGCAGTACTTC.

The chain has TRBV9 and TRBJ2-1; tentative D call: TRBD2 (5 bases). Per germline, CDR1 SGDLS and CDR2 YYNGEE. This CDR3 has 14 amino acids. V gave up 2 bases and J gave up 7 bases, with 13 bases separating them. The CDR3 sequence is CASSVGPRANEQFF. The CDR3 DNA follows: TGTGCCAGCAGCGTCGGGCCGAGGGCTAATGAGCAGTTCTTC. Filled out from reference TRBV9 and TRBJ2-1, the complete variable domain reads DSGVTQTPKHLITATGQRVTLRCSPRSGDLSVYWYQQSLDQGLQFLIQYYNGEERAKGNILERFSAQQFPDLHSELNLSSLELGDSALYFCASSVGPRANEQFFGPGTRLTVL.

This chain uses TRBV18 with TRBJ1-1; D not resolved. The CDR3 has 14 amino acids. With 0 bases removed from V and 4 bases from J, the gap between germline ends came to 9 bases. Germline values: CDR1 KGHSH, CDR2 LQKENI. CDR3 in amino acids: CASSPPIQATEAFF. In DNA, the CDR3 is TGTGCCAGCTCACCACCGATCCAGGCCACTGAAGCTTTCTTT.

V is TRBV6-5 and J is TRBJ1-6; 8 nucleotides agree with TRBD1. There are 15 residues in the CDR3. V shed 8 bases, J shed 8 bases, and the junction held 11 bases outside the gene matches. The V gene's germline CDR1 is MNHEY and CDR2 SVGAGI. CDR3 bases: TGTGCCAGCGGGGCTACTCCGGGACAGGATTCACCCCTCCACTTT. It translates to CASGATPGQDSPLHF.

This chain links TRBV2 with TRBJ1-3; D gene unclear. CDR3 length: 14 amino acids. The germline V and J ends were trimmed by 0 bases and 9 bases, with 12 bases remaining between them. The germline V gene has CDR1 SNHLY and CDR2 FYNNEI. CDR3 residues: CASSEAARLVTIYF. CDR3 nucleotides: TGTGCCAGCAGTGAAGCGGCGCGGCTTGTCACCATATATTTT.

The V and J genes are TRBV10-2 and TRBJ2-3, with TRBD2 matching over 7 bases. This CDR3 has 13 amino acids. The V gene's germline CDR1 is WSHSY and CDR2 SAAADI. The V gene end was trimmed by 8 bases and the J gene end by 2 bases; junction bases not matched to a gene: 4. In DNA form, the CDR3 reads TGCGCCAGCTGCCTAGCGGTCACAGATACGCAGTATTTT. Translated: CASCLAVTDTQYF.

This chain uses TRBV27 with TRBJ2-3; 8 positions match TRBD2. This CDR3 region has 15 residues. With V trimmed by 4 bases and J by 6 bases, 9 bases remained unmatched. Germline V lookup: CDR1 MNHEY, CDR2 SMNVEV (reference sequence). CDR3 in amino acids: CASSYSGRASDTQYF. Written as DNA, the CDR3 is TGTGCCAGCAGTTATTCCGGGAGGGCATCCGATACGCAGTATTTT.

This clone was counted once. The chain is built from TRBV3-1 (or the pseudogene TRBV3-2) and TRBJ1-2, with no clear D. Trimming left V 1 base short and J 5 bases short, with 8 bases between. The CDR3 extends over 13 amino acids. CDR1 and CDR2 (germline): LGHDT, YNNKEL (reference sequence). DNA for the CDR3: TGTGCCAGCAGCCAAGTCTTGGAGTATGGCTACACCTTC. Amino acids: CASSQVLEYGYTF.

V usage is TRBV4-1 and J usage is TRBJ2-7; 9 bases agree with TRBD2. The germline gives CDR1 MGHRA, CDR2 YSYEKL. V dropped 4 bases and J dropped 1; count of bases not matched to a gene: 8. This CDR3 has 16 amino acids. The CDR3 DNA follows: TGCGCCAGCAGCCGTCTCCCGGGACTAGCTTCCTACGAGCAGTACTTC. It codes for CASSRLPGLASYEQYF.

As DNA, the CDR3 is TGCAGCGTTGTCAGGGGAGACCAAGAGACCCAGTACTTC. Translated, it gives CSVVRGDQETQYF. The rearrangement links TRBV29-1 to TRBJ2-5; D perhaps matches TRBD1 (6 bases). Germline CDR1 is SQVTM and CDR2 is ANQGSEA. This CDR3 region has 13 residues. The V end lost 4 bases, the J end lost 0 bases, and 9 bases lay between the germline ends.

The CDR3 nucleotides read TGTGCCAGCAGTCCCTCGGGACATCTTAACTATGGCTACACCTTC. Translated, it gives CASSPSGHLNYGYTF. This chain joins TRBV28 and TRBJ1-2; a weak D match, TRBD1 (6 bases). CDR3 size: 15 residues. Germline V gene data show CDR1 as MDHEN and CDR2 as SYDVKM. The V gene lost 5 bases and the J gene lost 1 base, with 14 bases spanning the gap.

This chain links TRBV5-1 with TRBJ1-1; 9 bases are shared with TRBD1. The CDR3 has 16 residues. With 3 bases clipped from V and 0 bases from J, the junction kept 6 bases outside the gene matches. In germline, CDR1 is SGHRS, CDR2 YFSETQ. CDR3 in DNA: TGCGCCAGCAGCTCACTACAGGGGGCGGTGAACACTGAAGCTTTCTTT. The encoded protein is CASSSLQGAVNTEAFF.

The CDR3 coding sequence is TGCGCCAGCAGTGAACAGGGGGCGGTTTACAATGAGCAGTTCTTC. It is translated as CASSEQGAVYNEQFF. J is TRBJ2-1 and V is TRBV10-2; 9 nucleotides align to TRBD1. The CDR3 has 15 residues. Germline V gives CDR1 WSHSY, CDR2 SAAADI. The V gene end was trimmed by 3 bases and the J gene end by 4 bases; junction bases not matched to a gene: 4.

This clone showed up just a few times. The V gene is TRBV9, the J gene TRBJ2-7, with D maybe TRBD1 (6 bases). The germline CDR1 and CDR2 sequences are SGDLS and YYNGEE. Trimming stripped 3 bases from V and 0 bases from J, with 16 bases between. This CDR3 is 16 amino acids long. The CDR3 spells CASSGRPGTPSYEQYF. The CDR3 nucleotides are TGTGCCAGCAGCGGGCGCCCTGGGACACCCTCCTACGAGCAGTACTTC. Full variable domain (rest looked up from reference TRBV9 and TRBJ2-7): DSGVTQTPKHLITATGQRVTLRCSPRSGDLSVYWYQQSLDQGLQFLIQYYNGEERAKGNILERFSAQQFPDLHSELNLSSLELGDSALYFCASSGRPGTPSYEQYFGPGTRLTVT.

The V gene is TRBV11-2, the J gene TRBJ2-5; 13 nucleotides align to TRBD2. The junction had 5 bases not matched to a gene; V was cut back by 5 bases and J by 5 bases. CDR1 and CDR2 from the germline V gene are SGHAT and FQNNGV. CDR3 size: 15 residues. The CDR3 DNA follows: TGTGCCAGCAGCGTTCCGACTAGCGGGAGGGAGACCCAGTACTTC. This sequence encodes CASSVPTSGRETQYF.